A selection of T cell receptor beta chains follows, all from one sample in a study of vaccination and CD4 T cells after COVID-19. Using its own MiXCR run on the PCR reads, TCRdb lists one record per CDR3 protein. The sample shows about 17,000 distinct CDR3 sequences, 50% to 65% of them seen only once. These receptors' targets are unknown. Sequenced material: CD4+ T cells from blood, cultured in vitro. These TCRs come from a human donor who had recovered from COVID-19. Each CDR3 is given with its conserved first and last residue. The order of the fields is CDR3 length, J gene, clone size, D gene, V gene, CDR3 DNA, CDR3 protein. A D gene is named only where the DNA matches it firmly. Clone size is not always given. Where it is, it says once, few, many or a class for expanded clones.

>14|TRBJ2-7|-|-|TRBV6-1
TGTGCCAGCAGTCCTTACAGAAGCTCCTACGAGCAGTACTTC
CASSPYRSSYEQYF
>15|TRBJ1-1|-|TRBD1|TRBV7-9
TGTGCCAGCAGCCCCAGGGGGGAACTGAACACTGAAGCTTTCTTT
CASSPRGELNTEAFF
>16|TRBJ1-5|-|-|TRBV12-3/TRBV12-4
TGTGCCAGCAGTAGAACAGATCACGGGAGCAATCAGCCCCAGCATTTT
CASSRTDHGSNQPQHF
>17|TRBJ2-3|-|TRBD1|TRBV30
TGTGCCTGGACCCCAGGGACAGGGGTTCTCAACACAGATACGCAGTATTTT
CAWTPGTGVLNTDTQYF
>14|TRBJ2-3|few|TRBD2|TRBV4-2
TGTGCCAGCAGCCAAGATTCGCGGGGGAATACGCAGTATTTT
CASSQDSRGNTQYF
>17|TRBJ2-6|-|-|TRBV7-8
TGTGCCAGCAGTCGACTTCCGAGGCTCTCTGGGGCCAACGTCCTGACTTTC
CASSRLPRLSGANVLTF
>13|TRBJ2-7|-|-|TRBV2
TGTGCCAGCAGTCCTCCTCTTGACTACGAGCAGTACTTC
CASSPPLDYEQYF
>15|TRBJ2-6|-|-|TRBV5-6
TGTGCCAGCGGCTTACGGGGCGGTGGGGCCAACGTCCTGACTTTC
CASGLRGGGANVLTF
>16|TRBJ1-3|few|TRBD1|TRBV20-1
TGCAGTGCCCCTACACAGGGGAGTAAATGGGGAAACACCATATATTTT
CSAPTQGSKWGNTIYF
>13|TRBJ1-1|-|-|TRBV19
TGTGCCAGTAGTACCTACAGGGCTCCAGACGCTTTCTTT
CASSTYRAPDAFF